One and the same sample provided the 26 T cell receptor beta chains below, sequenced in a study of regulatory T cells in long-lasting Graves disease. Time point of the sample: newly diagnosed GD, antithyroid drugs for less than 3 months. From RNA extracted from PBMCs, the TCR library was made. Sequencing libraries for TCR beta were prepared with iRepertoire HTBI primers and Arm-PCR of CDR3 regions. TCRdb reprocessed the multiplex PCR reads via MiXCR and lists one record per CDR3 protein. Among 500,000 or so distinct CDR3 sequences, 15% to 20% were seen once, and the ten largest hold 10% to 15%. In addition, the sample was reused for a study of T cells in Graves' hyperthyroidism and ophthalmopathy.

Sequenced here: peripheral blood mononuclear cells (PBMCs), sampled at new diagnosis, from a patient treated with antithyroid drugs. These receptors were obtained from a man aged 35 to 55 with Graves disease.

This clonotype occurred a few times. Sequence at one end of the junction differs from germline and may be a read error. CDR3 DNA: TGTGCCTGCAGTTACGAGCGGGAGGCTCCTATGAAGCAGTTCTTC. It specifies CACSYEREAPMKQFF. This rearrangement joins TRBV6-1 to TRBJ2-1, with 9 nucleotides matching TRBD2. This CDR3 has 15 amino acids. Germline V gene data show CDR1 as MNHNS and CDR2 as SASEGT.

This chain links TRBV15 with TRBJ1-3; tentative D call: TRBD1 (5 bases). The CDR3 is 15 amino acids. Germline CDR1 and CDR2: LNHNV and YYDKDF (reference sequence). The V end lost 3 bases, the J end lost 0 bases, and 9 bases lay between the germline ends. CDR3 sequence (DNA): TGTGCCACCAGCAGGGGGGTAAACTCTGGAAACACCATATATTTT. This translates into CATSRGVNSGNTIYF. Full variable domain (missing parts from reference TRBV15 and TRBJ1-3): DAMVIQNPRYQVTQFGKPVTLSCSQTLNHNVMYWYQQKSSQAPKLLFHYYDKDFNNEADTPDNFQSRRPNTSFCFLDIRSPGLGDTAMYLCATSRGVNSGNTIYFGEGSWLTVV.

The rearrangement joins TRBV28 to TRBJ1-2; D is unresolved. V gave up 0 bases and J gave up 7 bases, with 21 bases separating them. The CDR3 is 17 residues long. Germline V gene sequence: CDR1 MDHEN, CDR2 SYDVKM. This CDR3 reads CASSLWGILKARGGYTF. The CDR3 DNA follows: TGTGCCAGCAGTTTATGGGGCATACTCAAGGCTCGAGGTGGCTACACCTTC.

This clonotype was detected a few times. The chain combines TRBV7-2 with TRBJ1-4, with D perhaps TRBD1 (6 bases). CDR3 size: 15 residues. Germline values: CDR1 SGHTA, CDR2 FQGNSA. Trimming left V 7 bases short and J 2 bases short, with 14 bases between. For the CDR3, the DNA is TGTGCCAGCACCCTCGTGGGGGCGACTAATGAAAAACTGTTTTTT. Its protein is CASTLVGATNEKLFF.

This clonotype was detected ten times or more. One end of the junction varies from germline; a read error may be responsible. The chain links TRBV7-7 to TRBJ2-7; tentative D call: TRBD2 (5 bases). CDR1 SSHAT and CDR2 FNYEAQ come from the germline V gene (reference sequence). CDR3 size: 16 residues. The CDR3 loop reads CASSQGGCWDSYEQYF. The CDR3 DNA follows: TGTGCTAGCAGCCAAGGAGGTTGCTGGGACTCCTACGAGCAGTACTTC.

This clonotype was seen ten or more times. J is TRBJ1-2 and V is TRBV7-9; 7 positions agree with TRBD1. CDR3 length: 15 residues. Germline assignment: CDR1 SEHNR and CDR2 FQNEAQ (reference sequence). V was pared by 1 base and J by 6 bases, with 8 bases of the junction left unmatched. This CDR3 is CASSLGLGTVDGYTF. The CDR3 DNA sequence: TGTGCCAGCAGCTTAGGGTTAGGGACAGTGGATGGCTACACCTTC. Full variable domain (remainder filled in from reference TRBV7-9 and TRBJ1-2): DTGVSQNPRHKITKRGQNVTFRCDPISEHNRLYWYRQTLGQGPEFLTYFQNEAQLEKSRLLSDRFSAERPKGSFSTLEIQRTEQGDSAMYLCASSLGLGTVDGYTFGSGTRLTVV.

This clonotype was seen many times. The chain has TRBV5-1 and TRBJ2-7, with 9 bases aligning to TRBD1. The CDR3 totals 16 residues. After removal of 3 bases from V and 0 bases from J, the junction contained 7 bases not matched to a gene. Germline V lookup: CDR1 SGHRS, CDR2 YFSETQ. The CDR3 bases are TGCGCCAGCAGCTCGACAGGGGGATTTGGCTCCTACGAGCAGTACTTC. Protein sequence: CASSSTGGFGSYEQYF.

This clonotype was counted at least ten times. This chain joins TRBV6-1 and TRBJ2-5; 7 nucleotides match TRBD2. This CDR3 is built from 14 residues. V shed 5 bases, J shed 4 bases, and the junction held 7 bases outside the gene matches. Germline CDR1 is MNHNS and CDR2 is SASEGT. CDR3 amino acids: CASSPRWGGETQYF. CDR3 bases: TGTGCCAGCAGTCCTCGGTGGGGGGGAGAGACCCAGTACTTC.

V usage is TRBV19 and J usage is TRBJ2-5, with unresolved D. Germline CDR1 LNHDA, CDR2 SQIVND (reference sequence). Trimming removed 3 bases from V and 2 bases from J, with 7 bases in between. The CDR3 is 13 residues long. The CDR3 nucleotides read TGTGCCAGTAGTATGGGCAGACAAGAGACCCAGTACTTC. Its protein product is CASSMGRQETQYF.

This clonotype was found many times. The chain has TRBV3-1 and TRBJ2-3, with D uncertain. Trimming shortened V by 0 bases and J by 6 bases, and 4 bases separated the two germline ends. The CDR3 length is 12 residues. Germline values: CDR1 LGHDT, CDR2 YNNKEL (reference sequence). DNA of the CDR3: TGTGCCAGCAGCCAAGATCACGATACGCAGTATTTT. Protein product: CASSQDHDTQYF.

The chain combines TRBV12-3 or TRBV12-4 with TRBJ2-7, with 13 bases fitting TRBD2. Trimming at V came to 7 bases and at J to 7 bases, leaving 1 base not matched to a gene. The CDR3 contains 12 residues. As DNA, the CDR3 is TGTGCCAGCAAACTAGCGGGGGGGGAGCAGTACTTC. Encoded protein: CASKLAGGEQYF.

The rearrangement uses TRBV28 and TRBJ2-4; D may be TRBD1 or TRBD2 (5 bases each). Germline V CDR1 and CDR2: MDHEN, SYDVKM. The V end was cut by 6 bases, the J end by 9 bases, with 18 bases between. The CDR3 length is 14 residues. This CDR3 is CASSPGTGGGIQYF. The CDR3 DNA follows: TGTGCCAGCAGCCCTGGGACGGGTGGTGGCATTCAGTACTTC.

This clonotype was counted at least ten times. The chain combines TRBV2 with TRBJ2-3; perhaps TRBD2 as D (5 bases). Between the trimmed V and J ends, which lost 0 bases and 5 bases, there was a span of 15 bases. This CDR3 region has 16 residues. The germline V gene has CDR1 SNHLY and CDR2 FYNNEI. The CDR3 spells CASSEASGSFGDTQYF. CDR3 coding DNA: TGTGCCAGCAGTGAAGCTAGTGGGAGTTTTGGAGATACGCAGTATTTT. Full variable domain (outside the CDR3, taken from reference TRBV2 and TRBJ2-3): EPEVTQTPSHQVTQMGQEVILRCVPISNHLYFYWYRQILGQKVEFLVSFYNNEISEKSEIFDDQFSVERPDGSNFTLKIRSTKLEDSAMYFCASSEASGSFGDTQYFGPGTRLTVL.

CDR3 sequence (DNA): TGTGCCAGCAGCTTAGGAAGGGACACAGATACGCAGTATTTT. Translated: CASSLGRDTDTQYF. The chain links TRBV7-3 to TRBJ2-3; no clear D. V dropped 2 bases and J dropped 2 bases, with 8 bases sitting between them. Germline assignment: CDR1 SGHTA and CDR2 FQGTGA. There are 14 residues in the CDR3.

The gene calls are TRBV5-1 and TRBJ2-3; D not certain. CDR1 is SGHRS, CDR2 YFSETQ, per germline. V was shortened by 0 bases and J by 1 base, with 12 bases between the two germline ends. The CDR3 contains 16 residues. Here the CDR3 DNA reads TGCGCCAGCAGCTTGGGAACTCGCCGGGGCACAGATACGCAGTATTTT. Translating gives CASSLGTRRGTDTQYF. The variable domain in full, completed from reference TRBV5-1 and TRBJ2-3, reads KAGVTQTPRYLIKTRGQQVTLSCSPISGHRSVSWYQQTPGQGLQFLFEYFSETQRNKGNFPGRFSGRQFSNSRSEMNVSTLELGDSALYLCASSLGTRRGTDTQYFGPGTRLTVL.

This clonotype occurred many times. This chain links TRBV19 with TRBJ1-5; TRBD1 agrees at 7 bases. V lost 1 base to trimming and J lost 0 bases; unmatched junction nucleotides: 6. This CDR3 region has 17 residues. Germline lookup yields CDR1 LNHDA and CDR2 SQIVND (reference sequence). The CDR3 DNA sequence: TGTGCCAGTAGTATAGCCTCGACAGGGAATAGCAATCAGCCCCAGCATTTT. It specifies CASSIASTGNSNQPQHF.

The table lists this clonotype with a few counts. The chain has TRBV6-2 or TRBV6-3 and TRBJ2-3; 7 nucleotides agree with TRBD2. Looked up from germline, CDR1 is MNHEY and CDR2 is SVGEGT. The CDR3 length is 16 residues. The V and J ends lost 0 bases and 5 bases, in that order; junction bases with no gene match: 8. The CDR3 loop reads CASSYSREPRGDTQYF. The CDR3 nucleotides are TGTGCCAGCAGTTACTCGCGGGAGCCGCGCGGAGATACGCAGTATTTT.

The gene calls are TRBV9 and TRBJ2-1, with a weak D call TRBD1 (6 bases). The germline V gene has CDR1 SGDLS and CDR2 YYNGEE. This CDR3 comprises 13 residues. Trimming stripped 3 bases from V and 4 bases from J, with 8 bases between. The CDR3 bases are TGTGCCAGCAGCGCCCAGGGGTACAATGAGCAGTTCTTC. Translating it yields CASSAQGYNEQFF.

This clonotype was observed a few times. This CDR3 reads CASSLEASGRAGETQYF. For the CDR3, the DNA is TGTGCCAGCAGCTTAGAGGCTAGCGGGAGGGCCGGGGAGACCCAGTACTTC. This chain uses TRBV7-2 with TRBJ2-1; 12 bases agree with TRBD2. The tail of the sequence fits TRBJ2-5 better, so the J call may be wrong. Germline CDR1 is SGHTA and CDR2 is FQGNSA. The CDR3 covers 17 residues.

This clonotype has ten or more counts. For the CDR3, the DNA is TGTGCTAGTGGTTTGGTACTTGGGGCTGGGGCCAACGTCCTGACTTTC. It translates to CASGLVLGAGANVLTF. The chain has TRBV12-5 and TRBJ2-6, with D unclear. The CDR3 has 16 amino acids. Germline CDR1 reads LGHNT; CDR2 reads FRNRAP. V was trimmed by 0 bases and J by 2 bases, leaving 8 bases between them.

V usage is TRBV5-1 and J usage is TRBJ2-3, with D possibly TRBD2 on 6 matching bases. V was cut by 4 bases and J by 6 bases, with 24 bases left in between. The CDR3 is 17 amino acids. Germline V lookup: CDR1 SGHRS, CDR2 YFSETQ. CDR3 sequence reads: CASSPRRGSGREDTQYF. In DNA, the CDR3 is TGCGCCAGCAGCCCCCGCCGAGGGTCAGGTCGGGAGGATACGCAGTATTTT.

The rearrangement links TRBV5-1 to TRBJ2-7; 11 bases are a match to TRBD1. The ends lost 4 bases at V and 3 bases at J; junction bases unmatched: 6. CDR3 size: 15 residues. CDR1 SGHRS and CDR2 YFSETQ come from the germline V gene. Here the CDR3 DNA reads TGCGCCAGCAGCGTTGGAGGGACAGGGGGCTACGAGCAGTACTTC. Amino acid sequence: CASSVGGTGGYEQYF.

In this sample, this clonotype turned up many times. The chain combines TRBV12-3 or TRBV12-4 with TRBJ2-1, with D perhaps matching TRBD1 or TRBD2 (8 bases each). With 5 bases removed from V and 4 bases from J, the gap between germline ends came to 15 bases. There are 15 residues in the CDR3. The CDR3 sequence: CASSGSGDRYNEQFF. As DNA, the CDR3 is TGTGCCAGCAGTGGTAGCGGGGACAGGTACAATGAGCAGTTCTTC.

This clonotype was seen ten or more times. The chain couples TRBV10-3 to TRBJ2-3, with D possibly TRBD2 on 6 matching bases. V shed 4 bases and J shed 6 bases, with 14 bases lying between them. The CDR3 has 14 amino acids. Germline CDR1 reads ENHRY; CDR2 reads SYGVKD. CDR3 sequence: CAISGTSSLDTQYF. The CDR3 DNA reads TGTGCCATCAGTGGTACTAGCTCCTTGGATACGCAGTATTTT.

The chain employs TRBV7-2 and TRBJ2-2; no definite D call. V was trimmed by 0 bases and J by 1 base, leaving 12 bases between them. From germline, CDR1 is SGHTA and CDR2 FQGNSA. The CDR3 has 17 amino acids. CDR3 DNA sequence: TGTGCCAGCAGCTTAGCGGCCGCTAGTTTGAACACCGGGGAGCTGTTTTTT. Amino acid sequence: CASSLAAASLNTGELFF.

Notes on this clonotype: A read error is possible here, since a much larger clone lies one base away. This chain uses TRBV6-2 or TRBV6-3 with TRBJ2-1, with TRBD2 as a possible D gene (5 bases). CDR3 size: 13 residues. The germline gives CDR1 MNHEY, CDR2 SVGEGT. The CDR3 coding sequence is TGTGCCAGCAGCTTCAAGCGGTACAATGAGCGGTTCTTC. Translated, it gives CASSFKRYNERFF.